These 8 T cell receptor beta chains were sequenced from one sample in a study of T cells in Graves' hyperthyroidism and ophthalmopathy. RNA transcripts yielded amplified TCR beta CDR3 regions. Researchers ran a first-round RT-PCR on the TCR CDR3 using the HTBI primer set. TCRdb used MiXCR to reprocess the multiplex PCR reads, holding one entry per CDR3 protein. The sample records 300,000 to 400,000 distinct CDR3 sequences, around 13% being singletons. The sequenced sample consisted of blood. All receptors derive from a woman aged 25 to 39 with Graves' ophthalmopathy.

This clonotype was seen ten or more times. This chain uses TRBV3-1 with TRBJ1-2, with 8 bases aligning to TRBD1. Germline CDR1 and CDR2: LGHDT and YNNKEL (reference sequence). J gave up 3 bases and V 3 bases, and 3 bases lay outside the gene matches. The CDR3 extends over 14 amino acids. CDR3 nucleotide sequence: TGTGCCAGCAGCCACCTACAGGGGGACTATGGCTACACCTTC. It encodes CASSHLQGDYGYTF.

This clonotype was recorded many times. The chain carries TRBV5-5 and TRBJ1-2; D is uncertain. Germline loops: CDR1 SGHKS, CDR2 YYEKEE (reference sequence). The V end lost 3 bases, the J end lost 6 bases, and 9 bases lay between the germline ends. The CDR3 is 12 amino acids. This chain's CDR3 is CASSSIPDGYTF. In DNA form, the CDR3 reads TGTGCCAGCAGCTCCATCCCCGATGGCTACACCTTC.

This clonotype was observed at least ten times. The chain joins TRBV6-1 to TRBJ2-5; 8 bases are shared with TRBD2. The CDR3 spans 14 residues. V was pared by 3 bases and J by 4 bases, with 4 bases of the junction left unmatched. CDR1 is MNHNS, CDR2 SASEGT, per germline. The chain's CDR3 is CASSDKLAAETQYF. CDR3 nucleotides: TGTGCCAGCAGTGATAAACTAGCGGCAGAGACCCAGTACTTC.

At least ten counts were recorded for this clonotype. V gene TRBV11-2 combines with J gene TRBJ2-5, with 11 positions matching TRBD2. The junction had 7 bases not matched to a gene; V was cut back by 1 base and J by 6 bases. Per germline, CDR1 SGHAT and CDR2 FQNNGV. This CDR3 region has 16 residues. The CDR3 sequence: CASSLGGRLAGKTQYF. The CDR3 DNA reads TGTGCCAGCAGCTTAGGCGGCAGACTAGCGGGGAAGACCCAGTACTTC.

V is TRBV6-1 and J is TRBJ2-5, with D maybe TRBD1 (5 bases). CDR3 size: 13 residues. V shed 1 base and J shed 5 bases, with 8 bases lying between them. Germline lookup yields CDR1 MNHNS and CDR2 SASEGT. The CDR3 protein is CASSEEPGETQYF. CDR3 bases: TGTGCCAGCAGTGAAGAGCCAGGGGAGACCCAGTACTTC.

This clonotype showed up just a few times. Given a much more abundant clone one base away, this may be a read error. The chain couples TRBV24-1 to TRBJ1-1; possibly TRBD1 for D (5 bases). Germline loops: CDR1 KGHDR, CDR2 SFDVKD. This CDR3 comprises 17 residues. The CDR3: CATSDFRGLEGNTEALF. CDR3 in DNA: TGTGCCACCAGTGATTTTCGGGGCCTTGAGGGGAACACTGAAGCTCTCTTT.

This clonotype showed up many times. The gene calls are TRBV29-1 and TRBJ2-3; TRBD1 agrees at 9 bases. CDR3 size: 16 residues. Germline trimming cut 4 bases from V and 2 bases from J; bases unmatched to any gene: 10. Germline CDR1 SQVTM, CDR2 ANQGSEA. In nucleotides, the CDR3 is TGCAGCGTTGCCGGGACAGGGAAGGAGGACACAGATACGCAGTATTTT. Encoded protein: CSVAGTGKEDTDTQYF.

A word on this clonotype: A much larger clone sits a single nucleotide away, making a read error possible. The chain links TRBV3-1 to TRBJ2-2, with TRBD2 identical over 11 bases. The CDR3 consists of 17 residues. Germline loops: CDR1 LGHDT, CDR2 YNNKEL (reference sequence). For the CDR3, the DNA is TGTGCCAGCAGCCTCCCGGGACTAGCGGAGAACACCGGGGGGCTGTTTTTT. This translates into CASSLPGLAENTGGLFF.